The entry below gives a single T cell receptor (beta chain) sequence along with its context. Its antigen is currently not known. Base qualities are not recorded, but no much larger clone differs from it by a single base. Each collaborating institution followed its own protocols to collect whole blood in K2EDTA tubes. Collaborator samples were shipped for TCRbeta analysis as frozen whole blood, isolated PBMCs, or DNA extracted from either sample type. The immunoSEQ Assay, a bias-controlled multiplex PCR, was used to amplify TCRbeta CDR3 regions from genomic DNA. Under the source paper's analysis protocol: Within the assay, amplification of reference gene primers was used to estimate how many nucleated cells each sample contained. Sequence reads were collapsed and filtered to measure the absolute abundance of every unique TCRbeta CDR3 rearrangement. For each sample, productive Simpson clonality was calculated as the square root of Simpson's diversity index over productive rearrangements. Imported from immuneACCESS, the table was reduced by TCRdb to in-frame sequences with V and J called. These copies leave out some clones; in studies compared against another copy, an unresolved V gene accounts for under half, and the cause of the remainder is not known. The V and J calls and the clone size are those of that table, but D and trimming were determined from the DNA. This sample has about 140,000 clones in its table, and roughly 88% of those were observed once. In total, the top ten clones hold roughly 1.9% of the sample.

V has 4 bases trimmed and J has 4 bases trimmed; junction bases matching no gene number 8. From the germline V gene (reference sequence), CDR1 is MNHEY and CDR2 is SMNVEV. The CDR3 runs 16 amino acids, cysteine and phenylalanine included. The sequence is cut down to CDR3 DNA, 48 bases in frame from base 1. The data were obtained in a study of blood T cell repertoires in COVID-19 (dated by TCRdb to about 2020). As for the study more broadly: Collaborator samples came from the United States, Italy and Spain and covered acute and convalescent phases of COVID-19. Where available, HLA class I and class II types were obtained from metadata supplied by the sample provider rather than from assay-based typing. Nearly every sample came with metadata listing a de-identified subject ID, COVID-19 status, age in years and sex. Samples were obtained from the ongoing ImmuneRACE study (first 160 participants) and from about 1,300 subjects provided by 6 global collaborators. The prospective study material was composed of cDNA or gDNA derived from T cells, B-cell-depleted T cells, or PBMCs. A freely available public database, intended as a resource for researchers studying the immune response to SARS-CoV-2, is where the repertoires were released. Subjects who had been exposed to COVID-19, were actively infected with it, or had recovered from it provided the deeply sampled blood TCRbeta repertoires that made up the dataset.

Study-wide conclusions, independent of this receptor: How much clinical and demographic metadata was included differed by source and by participant, and the metadata was provided uncurated.

The sample consisted of peripheral blood. The sequence links TRBV27 to TRBJ2-7, with 12 bases aligning to TRBD2. The clonotype was recovered from a man aged 65 to 79 with acute or convalescent COVID-19. The CDR3 sequence is CASSSSLAGGRYEQYF. The nucleotide sequence reads as follows: TGTGCCAGCAGTTCCTCTCTAGCGGGGGGGAGATACGAGCAGTACTTC.